The 30 T cell receptor beta chains given below trace back to one sample, sequenced in a study of technical replicates of blood from a handful of donors. Repertoires were generated with immunoSEQ multiplex PCR, while TCRdb's copy carries only in-frame clones and drops some. The sample shows around 98,000 clones, almost 96% of them seen only once. The sequenced material came from T cells isolated from PBMCs. The receptors were sampled from a human donor in good health.

This clone was picked up one time. The chain is built from TRBV27 and TRBJ2-7; 11 nucleotides align to TRBD2. The germline gives CDR1 MNHEY, CDR2 SMNVEV (reference sequence). This CDR3 contains 15 residues. V trimming: 6 bases; J trimming: 0 bases; junction bases outside the gene matches: 4. CDR3 sequence (DNA): TGTGCCAGCAGAATCGGGACTAGCGGCTCCTACGAGCAGTACTTC. It is translated as CASRIGTSGSYEQYF.

With regard to this clone: A read error may produce the germline difference seen at one junction end. The chain joins TRBV30 to TRBJ1-5; 8 bases line up with TRBD1. Germline CDR1 GTSNPN, CDR2 SVGIG (reference sequence). The CDR3 extends over 15 amino acids. CDR3 residues: CARSADRAYNQPQHF. Written as DNA, the CDR3 is TGTGCCCGGAGTGCGGACAGGGCATACAATCAGCCCCAGCATTTT.

The chain couples TRBV2 to TRBJ2-5, with D perhaps TRBD2 (7 bases). TRBJ2-7 explains the end of the DNA better; the J call may be wrong. CDR3 length: 16 residues. CDR1 and CDR2 (germline): SNHLY, FYNNEI. This chain's CDR3 is CASSEPPRGRAYEQYF. In DNA form, the CDR3 reads TGTGCCAGCAGTGAGCCTCCGAGGGGGAGGGCCTACGAGCAGTACTTC.

The chain combines TRBV11-2 with TRBJ2-7, with 8 bases lining up with TRBD2. The V and J ends lost 5 bases and 5 bases, in that order; junction bases with no gene match: 5. This CDR3 spans 13 amino acids. Germline V gene lookup returns CDR1 SGHAT and CDR2 FQNNGV. This chain's CDR3 is CASSQRLANEQYF. Here the CDR3 DNA reads TGTGCCAGCAGCCAGCGACTAGCGAACGAGCAGTACTTC.

V usage is TRBV5-4 and J usage is TRBJ1-1; no reliable D call. The length of the CDR3 is 13 residues. Germline CDR1 and CDR2: SGHNT and YYREEE (reference sequence). The V end lost 0 bases, the J end lost 11 bases, and 14 bases lay between the germline ends. CDR3 coding DNA: TGTGCCAGCAGCTTGGGAGGCGCCGACCATGCTTTCTTT. Protein sequence: CASSLGGADHAFF.

The chain combines TRBV30 with TRBJ1-1; maybe TRBD1 (5 bases). The V and J ends lost 2 bases and 3 bases respectively, with 13 bases between them. The germline gives CDR1 GTSNPN, CDR2 SVGIG (reference sequence). This CDR3 is 14 amino acids long. The CDR3 loop is CAWSLGQGYTEAFF. The CDR3, as DNA: TGTGCCTGGAGTCTTGGCCAGGGATACACTGAAGCTTTCTTT.

This chain connects TRBV5-6 to TRBJ1-4; weak D call: TRBD1 (6 bases). CDR1 and CDR2 (germline): SGHDT, YYEEEE. Trimming took off 7 bases at V and 5 bases at J, with 15 bases between the two ends. The CDR3 sequence is 14 residues long. The CDR3 region has the DNA TGTGCCAGCGGACTGCGGGGGCCGAATGAAAAACTGTTTTTT. Translating it yields CASGLRGPNEKLFF.

V usage is TRBV7-9 and J usage is TRBJ1-6; the match to TRBD1 covers 7 bases. Germline V gives CDR1 SEHNR, CDR2 FQNEAQ (reference sequence). CDR3 length: 15 residues. After removal of 5 bases from V and 7 bases from J, the junction contained 8 bases not matched to a gene. The CDR3 DNA sequence: TGTGCCAGCAGCCCAGGAGGGGGCGGCAATTCACCCCTCCACTTT. It codes for CASSPGGGGNSPLHF.

The rearrangement joins TRBV6-1 to TRBJ2-1, with 11 bases that match TRBD2. This CDR3 has 17 amino acids. Unmatched junction bases numbered 7, after V lost 4 bases and J lost 2 bases. Germline CDR1 reads MNHNS; CDR2 reads SASEGT. The CDR3 nucleotides read TGTGCCAGCAGTGGGGCTAGCGGGAGGTACCCCTACAATGAGCAGTTCTTC. This translates into CASSGASGRYPYNEQFF.

The V and J genes are TRBV11-1 and TRBJ2-4; D may be TRBD2 (6 bases). There are 17 residues in the CDR3. Trimming removed 4 bases at V and 3 bases at J, with 19 bases between. From germline, CDR1 is SGHAT and CDR2 FQDESV (reference sequence). CDR3 amino acids: CASSSIVTGVLKNIQYF. CDR3 DNA sequence: TGTGCCAGCAGCTCCATTGTTACGGGGGTCCTCAAAAACATTCAGTACTTC. The full variable domain, with the rest looked up from reference TRBV11-1 and TRBJ2-4, is EAEVAQSPRYKITEKSQAVAFWCDPISGHATLYWYRQILGQGPELLVQFQDESVVDDSQLPKDRFSAERLKGVDSTLKIQPAELGDSAMYLCASSSIVTGVLKNIQYFGAGTRLSVL.

The chain combines TRBV5-5 with TRBJ1-6, with D perhaps TRBD1 (6 bases). The CDR3 loop spans 16 amino acids. CDR1 and CDR2 (germline): SGHKS, YYEKEE (reference sequence). The germline V and J ends were trimmed by 0 bases and 4 bases, with 11 bases remaining between them. The CDR3 sequence is CASSLVGRGYNSPLHF. CDR3 sequence (DNA): TGTGCCAGCAGCTTGGTAGGAAGGGGGTATAATTCACCCCTCCACTTT.

J is TRBJ1-2 and V is TRBV5-1; TRBD1 might be the D (5 bases). The germline CDR1 and CDR2 sequences are SGHRS and YFSETQ. The CDR3 contains 15 residues. V lost 9 bases to trimming and J lost 4 bases, with 22 bases between them. The CDR3 DNA reads as TGCGCCATGCTGGGGTGGGGCAGGGAAGGCTATGGCTACACCTTC. Its protein product is CAMLGWGREGYGYTF. The entire variable domain, with the rest obtained from reference TRBV5-1 and TRBJ1-2, is as follows: KAGVTQTPRYLIKTRGQQVTLSCSPISGHRSVSWYQQTPGQGLQFLFEYFSETQRNKGNFPGRFSGRQFSNSRSEMNVSTLELGDSALYLCAMLGWGREGYGYTFGSGTRLTVV.

The genes are TRBV7-6 and TRBJ2-1; 7 bases are shared with TRBD2. After removal of 6 bases from V and 7 bases from J, the junction contained 15 bases not matched to a gene. In germline, CDR1 is SGHVS, CDR2 FNYEAQ. The CDR3 runs 16 residues. CDR3 amino acids: CASSSRGVEGLNEQFF. CDR3 DNA sequence: TGTGCCAGCAGTAGTCGGGGGGTTGAAGGTCTAAATGAGCAGTTCTTC. Looking up the rest from reference TRBV7-6 and TRBJ2-1 gives the full variable domain: GAGVSQSPRYKVTKRGQDVALRCDPISGHVSLYWYRQALGQGPEFLTYFNYEAQQDKSGLPNDRFSAERPEGSISTLTIQRTEQRDSAMYRCASSSRGVEGLNEQFFGPGTRLTVL.

This chain connects TRBV5-4 to TRBJ2-1; maybe TRBD1 (6 bases). V was trimmed by 4 bases and J by 2 bases, leaving 13 bases between them. The CDR3 length is 15 residues. The germline CDR1 and CDR2 sequences are SGHNT and YYREEE (reference sequence). The CDR3 DNA reads as TGTGCCAGCAGCGAGGGGGTACTAGCCTACAATGAGCAGTTCTTC. Translation gives CASSEGVLAYNEQFF.

V usage is TRBV6-1 and J usage is TRBJ1-2, with a weak D call TRBD1 (6 bases). Germline V gives CDR1 MNHNS, CDR2 SASEGT. With 7 bases removed from V and 4 bases from J, the gap between germline ends came to 13 bases. The CDR3 contains 13 residues. This CDR3 is CASTPGHPYGYTF. CDR3 bases: TGTGCCAGCACACCGGGACACCCCTATGGCTACACCTTC.

This clone appeared a single time. The V and J genes are TRBV9 and TRBJ2-6; D possibly corresponds to TRBD1 (5 bases). Trimming left V 1 base short and J 2 bases short, with 13 bases between. CDR3 size: 17 residues. The V gene's germline CDR1 is SGDLS and CDR2 YYNGEE. This CDR3 reads CASSVSWPGTGANVLTF. The CDR3 nucleotides read TGTGCCAGCAGCGTATCGTGGCCAGGGACTGGGGCCAACGTCCTGACTTTC.

The chain joins TRBV18 to TRBJ1-5, with 12 bases fitting TRBD1. The CDR3 contains 18 residues. Germline-derived CDR1 and CDR2 are KGHSH and LQKENI. The V gene end was trimmed by 0 bases and the J gene end by 4 bases; junction bases not matched to a gene: 7. CDR3 loop: CASSPPPGQGAMNQPQHF. The CDR3 nucleotides are TGTGCCAGCTCACCACCACCGGGACAGGGGGCGATGAATCAGCCCCAGCATTTT.

This chain connects TRBV4-1 to TRBJ1-6; D ambiguous. This CDR3 is built from 17 residues. Trimming cost V 0 bases and J 0 bases, with 9 bases left between them. The germline V gene has CDR1 MGHRA and CDR2 YSYEKL. The CDR3 DNA reads as TGCGCCAGCAGCCAAGATTCACAGAGCTCCTATAATTCACCCCTCCACTTT. Amino acids: CASSQDSQSSYNSPLHF.

The chain links TRBV6-1 to TRBJ2-5; 7 bases are a match to TRBD1. Losses at the gene ends were 3 bases for V and 3 bases for J; bases not matched to a gene: 19. The CDR3 extends over 19 amino acids. Per the germline V gene, CDR1 is MNHNS and CDR2 is SASEGT. CDR3 loop: CASSENNFESGQKKETQYF. CDR3 sequence (DNA): TGTGCCAGCAGTGAGAACAATTTCGAGTCGGGACAGAAGAAAGAGACCCAGTACTTC.

V and J are TRBV19 and TRBJ2-7, with a tentative D call TRBD1 (5 bases). V dropped 5 bases and J dropped 1 base, with 18 bases sitting between them. The CDR3 length is 16 residues. Germline CDR1 is LNHDA and CDR2 is SQIVND (reference sequence). The DNA for the CDR3 is TGTGCCAGTAGTGTATCGACAGTTCTCCAATCCTACGAGCAGTACTTC. This sequence encodes CASSVSTVLQSYEQYF.

J is TRBJ2-2 and V is TRBV7-3; the match to TRBD1 covers 8 bases. The V and J ends lost 2 bases and 5 bases, in that order; junction bases with no gene match: 4. The CDR3 covers 15 residues. The germline CDR1 and CDR2 sequences are SGHTA and FQGTGA. This CDR3 is CASSLQGAGTGELFF. The CDR3 DNA reads TGTGCCAGCAGCTTACAGGGGGCGGGAACCGGGGAGCTGTTTTTT. The whole variable domain, remainder taken from reference TRBV7-3 and TRBJ2-2, is GAGVSQTPSNKVTEKGKYVELRCDPISGHTALYWYRQSLGQGPEFLIYFQGTGAADDSGLPNDRFFAVRPEGSVSTLKIQRTERGDSAVYLCASSLQGAGTGELFFGEGSRLTVL.

The V and J genes are TRBV7-2 and TRBJ1-4, with D maybe TRBD1 (5 bases). With 1 base removed from V and 13 bases from J, the gap between germline ends came to 13 bases. The length of the CDR3 is 13 residues. CDR1 and CDR2 (germline): SGHTA, FQGNSA. The CDR3 DNA is TGTGCCAGCAGCTTAGAGCGGGAGAGGGGACTGTTTTTT. Protein product: CASSLERERGLFF.

This clone appeared once. The rearrangement links TRBV6-5 to TRBJ2-1, with D unresolved. V gave up 5 bases and J gave up 7 bases, with 12 bases separating them. From germline, CDR1 is MNHEY and CDR2 SVGAGI. The CDR3 totals 13 residues. The CDR3 sequence is CASSVPYGNEQFF. CDR3 sequence (DNA): TGTGCCAGCAGTGTCCCGTACGGGAATGAGCAGTTCTTC.

In this sample, this clone turned up a few times. The chain is built from TRBV6-5 and TRBJ2-3; 8 bases are shared with TRBD2. There are 15 residues in the CDR3. Trimming at V came to 5 bases and at J to 0 bases, leaving 4 bases not matched to a gene. The germline V gene has CDR1 MNHEY and CDR2 SVGAGI. The CDR3 nucleotides read TGTGCCAGCAGTACTCCTAGCGGGAGCACAGATACGCAGTATTTT. Encoded protein: CASSTPSGSTDTQYF.

The rearrangement joins TRBV28 to TRBJ2-5; possible D gene TRBD2, 5 bases. The germline V and J ends were trimmed by 4 bases and 1 base, with 13 bases remaining between them. The CDR3 is made up of 15 amino acids. Germline V gene sequence: CDR1 MDHEN, CDR2 SYDVKM. The CDR3 DNA follows: TGTGCCAGCAGTTCCCCGGAGGTGCCCCAAGAGACCCAGTACTTC. Its translation is CASSSPEVPQETQYF.

The V gene is TRBV6-5, the J gene TRBJ2-7, with D possibly matching TRBD1 (6 bases). Germline assignment: CDR1 MNHEY and CDR2 SVGAGI. V lost 6 bases and J 4 bases, leaving 16 bases between the germline ends. The CDR3 runs to 14 residues. The CDR3 reads CASRKGQGIYEQYF. The CDR3, as DNA: TGTGCCAGCAGGAAAGGGCAGGGGATATACGAGCAGTACTTC.

This clone came up once. V is TRBV5-1 and J is TRBJ2-2, with a tentative D call TRBD2 (7 bases). Germline assignment: CDR1 SGHRS and CDR2 YFSETQ. This CDR3 spans 16 amino acids. V was pared by 4 bases and J by 5 bases, with 18 bases between. In DNA form, the CDR3 reads TGCGCCAGCAGCGGGAGGGGGGGCCGATGGACCGGGGAGCTGTTTTTT. This gives the protein CASSGRGGRWTGELFF.

This chain uses TRBV7-2 with TRBJ2-1; maybe TRBD2 (5 bases). The CDR3 loop spans 15 amino acids. V lost 3 bases and J 6 bases, leaving 15 bases between the germline ends. Germline V CDR1 and CDR2: SGHTA, FQGNSA. In DNA, the CDR3 is TGTGCCAGCAGCTTTTTTCTGGTAGCGACCAATGAGCAGTTCTTC. It specifies CASSFFLVATNEQFF. The full variable domain, completed using reference TRBV7-2 and TRBJ2-1, is GAGVSQSPSNKVTEKGKDVELRCDPISGHTALYWYRQSLGQGLEFLIYFQGNSAPDKSGLPSDRFSAERTGGSVSTLTIQRTQQEDSAVYLCASSFFLVATNEQFFGPGTRLTVL.

This sequence joins TRBV30 and TRBJ2-5; 7 bases map to TRBD1. V was pared by 4 bases and J by 5 bases, with 4 bases of the junction left unmatched. The CDR3 consists of 12 residues. Germline V gene data show CDR1 as GTSNPN and CDR2 as SVGIG (reference sequence). The CDR3 spells CAWTGGMETQYF. Here the CDR3 DNA reads TGTGCCTGGACAGGGGGAATGGAGACCCAGTACTTC.

The table lists this clone with a count of one. The chain has TRBV10-1 and TRBJ2-7; D might be TRBD2 (7 bases). The CDR3 spans 14 residues. Germline CDR1 reads WNHNN; CDR2 reads SYGVQD (reference sequence). V gave up 3 bases and J gave up 6 bases, with 15 bases separating them. CDR3 region: CASSDDEGGGEQYF. The CDR3 DNA sequence: TGCGCCAGCAGTGATGACGAAGGGGGGGGCGAGCAGTACTTC.